These 10 T cell receptor beta chains were sequenced from one sample in a study of high-grade serous ovarian cancer treatment subgroups. Profiling relied on immunoSEQ multiplex PCR, and the TCRdb table lists in-frame clones only, not all of them. The sample shows around 15,000 clones, around 73% of them seen only once. Tumor samples were taken before definitive surgery or chemotherapy. The sequenced sample consisted of tumor tissue. Source of these receptors: a human donor with high-grade serous ovarian cancer.

The gene calls are TRBV15 and TRBJ2-7; D gene unclear. CDR3 size: 13 residues. Trimming pared 1 base from V and 3 bases from J, leaving 7 bases between. Looked up from germline, CDR1 is LNHNV and CDR2 is YYDKDF (reference sequence). CDR3 sequence (DNA): TGTGCCACCAGCAGAGTTTTGGGCTACGAGCAGTACTTC. Its translation: CATSRVLGYEQYF.

The chain links TRBV4-1 to TRBJ1-2; D possibly corresponds to TRBD1 (6 bases). V dropped 0 bases and J dropped 3 bases, with 17 bases sitting between them. This CDR3 has 17 residues. From germline, CDR1 is MGHRA and CDR2 YSYEKL. The CDR3 DNA sequence: TGCGCCAGCAGCCAAGAGTGGCAGGGGAGTCTCGACTATGGCTACACCTTC. Encoded protein: CASSQEWQGSLDYGYTF.

The chain employs TRBV7-2 and TRBJ2-3, with D unresolved. Germline V gene data show CDR1 as SGHTA and CDR2 as FQGNSA. The CDR3 spans 15 residues. V gave up 5 bases and J gave up 2 bases, with 14 bases separating them. The CDR3 spells CASSQSLLPTDTQYF. As DNA, the CDR3 is TGTGCCAGCAGCCAAAGTTTGTTACCCACAGATACGCAGTATTTT. The whole variable domain, remainder taken from reference TRBV7-2 and TRBJ2-3, is GAGVSQSPSNKVTEKGKDVELRCDPISGHTALYWYRQSLGQGLEFLIYFQGNSAPDKSGLPSDRFSAERTGGSVSTLTIQRTQQEDSAVYLCASSQSLLPTDTQYFGPGTRLTVL.

The V call is TRBV10-3, the J call TRBJ1-1; weak D call: TRBD1 (6 bases). V dropped 2 bases and J dropped 8 bases, with 12 bases sitting between them. From germline, CDR1 is ENHRY and CDR2 SYGVKD. This CDR3 has 13 amino acids. This CDR3 is CAISEPGGGEAFF. The CDR3 DNA sequence: TGTGCCATCAGTGAGCCCGGGGGGGGCGAAGCTTTCTTT.

The CDR3 spells CASSDDGSSYNEQFF. In nucleotides, the CDR3 is TGTGCCAGCAGCGACGACGGGAGCTCCTACAATGAGCAGTTCTTC. The rearrangement joins TRBV7-3 to TRBJ2-1, with a tentative D call TRBD2 (6 bases). Germline CDR1 SGHTA, CDR2 FQGTGA. The CDR3 consists of 15 residues. Trimming stripped 5 bases from V and 0 bases from J, with 11 bases between.

The rearrangement links TRBV5-1 to TRBJ2-6; no firm D call. The germline CDR1 and CDR2 sequences are SGHRS and YFSETQ. V gave up 3 bases and J gave up 4 bases, with 8 bases separating them. The CDR3 sequence is 14 residues long. CDR3 residues: CASSWNAGANVLTF. The CDR3, as DNA: TGCGCCAGCAGCTGGAATGCCGGGGCCAACGTCCTGACTTTC.

This chain connects TRBV11-2 to TRBJ1-5; the D is unclear. This CDR3 has 15 residues. Germline V CDR1 and CDR2: SGHAT, FQNNGV. V was clipped by 0 bases and J by 7 bases, with 13 bases between them. This chain's CDR3 is CASSLEMAGGQPQHF. CDR3 bases: TGTGCCAGCAGCTTAGAGATGGCAGGAGGCCAGCCCCAGCATTTT.

The chain uses TRBV11-2 and TRBJ2-3; the D gene could be TRBD1 or TRBD2 (5 bases each). The germline V gene encodes CDR1 SGHAT and CDR2 FQNNGV. The CDR3 runs 16 residues. Trimming stripped 4 bases from V and 6 bases from J, with 20 bases between. The CDR3 loop reads CASSYGGRAAMDTQYF. The CDR3 nucleotides are TGTGCCAGCAGCTATGGGGGACGGGCCGCAATGGATACGCAGTATTTT.

The chain carries TRBV29-1 and TRBJ1-1; 7 bases map to TRBD1. Germline CDR1 reads SQVTM; CDR2 reads ANQGSEA. The CDR3 length is 12 residues. The ends lost 7 bases at V and 4 bases at J; junction bases unmatched: 6. The chain's CDR3 is CSAQQGSTEAFF. CDR3 bases: TGCAGCGCCCAACAGGGGAGCACTGAAGCTTTCTTT.

This clone has just a few counts. The chain uses TRBV5-1 and TRBJ2-3, with D tentatively TRBD1 (6 bases). Trimming took 0 bases from V and 0 from J, leaving 14 bases between them. The CDR3 contains 17 residues. CDR1 is SGHRS and CDR2 is YFSETQ in the germline V gene. Written as DNA, the CDR3 is TGCGCCAGCAGCTTGGGGCACAGGGACCCTAGCACAGATACGCAGTATTTT. It encodes CASSLGHRDPSTDTQYF.